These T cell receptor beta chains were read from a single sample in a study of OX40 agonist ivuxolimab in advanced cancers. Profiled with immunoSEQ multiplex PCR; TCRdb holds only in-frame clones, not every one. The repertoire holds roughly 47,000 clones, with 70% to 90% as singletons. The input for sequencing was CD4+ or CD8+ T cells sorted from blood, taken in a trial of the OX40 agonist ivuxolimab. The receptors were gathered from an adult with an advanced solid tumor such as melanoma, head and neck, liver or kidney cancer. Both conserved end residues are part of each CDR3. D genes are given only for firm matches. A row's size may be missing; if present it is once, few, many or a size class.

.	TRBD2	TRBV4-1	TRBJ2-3	CASSPSGSGGTDTQYF	TGCGCCAGCAGCCCCTCCGGCAGCGGGGGCACAGATACGCAGTATTTT
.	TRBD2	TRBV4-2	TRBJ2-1	CASSQERLAAHNEQFF	TGTGCCAGCAGCCAAGAGAGACTAGCGGCCCACAATGAGCAGTTCTTC
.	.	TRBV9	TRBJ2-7	CASSVAEGTYEQYF	TGTGCCAGCAGCGTAGCGGAGGGGACCTACGAGCAGTACTTC
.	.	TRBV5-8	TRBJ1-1	CASSYGQLLEAFF	TGTGCCAGCAGCTACGGACAGCTGCTTGAAGCTTTCTTT
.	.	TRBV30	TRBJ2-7	CAWRVPQSLYEQYF	TGTGCCTGGAGGGTCCCCCAGTCTCTCTACGAGCAGTACTTC
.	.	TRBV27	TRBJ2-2	CASSPGPLLYTGELFF	TGTGCCAGCAGTCCTGGCCCGCTCCTGTACACCGGGGAGCTGTTTTTT
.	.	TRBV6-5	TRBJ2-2	CASSYSEDTGGELFF	TGTGCCAGCAGTTACTCAGAGGATACAGGCGGGGAGCTGTTTTTT
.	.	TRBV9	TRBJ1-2	CASSGDFGGFYGYTF	TGTGCCAGCAGCGGAGACTTCGGGGGCTTTTATGGCTACACCTTC
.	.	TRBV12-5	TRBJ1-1	CASGLAQTVWSTEAFF	TGTGCTAGTGGTTTGGCCCAGACAGTTTGGAGCACTGAAGCTTTCTTT
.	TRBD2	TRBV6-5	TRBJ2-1	CASRKVERGASEQFF	TGTGCCAGCAGAAAGGTCGAGCGGGGGGCGAGTGAGCAGTTCTTC
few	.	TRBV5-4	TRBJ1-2	CASSFIGVRTGTNYGYTF	TGTGCCAGCAGCTTTATTGGGGTTCGGACGGGAACTAACTATGGCTACACCTTC
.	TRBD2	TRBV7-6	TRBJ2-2	CASSLGSGGYGELFF	TGTGCCAGCAGCTTAGGAAGCGGGGGGTACGGGGAGCTGTTTTTT
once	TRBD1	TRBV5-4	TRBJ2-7	CASSAPGQGAHEQYF	TGTGCCAGCAGCGCTCCGGGACAGGGGGCCCACGAGCAGTACTTC
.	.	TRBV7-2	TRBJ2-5	CASSLALEGILQETQYF	TGTGCCAGCAGCTTAGCGCTAGAGGGTATCCTCCAGGAGACCCAGTACTTC
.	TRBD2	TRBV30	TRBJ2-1	CALSGSDEQFF	TGTGCCTTGAGCGGGAGTGATGAGCAGTTCTTC
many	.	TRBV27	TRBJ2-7	CASSVTPQGNEQYF	TGTGCCAGCAGTGTTACCCCCCAGGGGAACGAGCAGTACTTC
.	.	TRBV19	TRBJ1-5	CASIPPDIYSNQPQHF	TGTGCCAGTATCCCACCGGACATCTATAGCAATCAGCCCCAGCATTTT
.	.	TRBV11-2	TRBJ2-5	CASSYLRLETQYF	TGTGCCAGCAGCTATTTGAGGTTAGAGACCCAGTACTTC
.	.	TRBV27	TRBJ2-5	CASSLLGRPQETQYF	TGTGCCAGCAGTTTATTGGGTCGGCCTCAAGAGACCCAGTACTTC
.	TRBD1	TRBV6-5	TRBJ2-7	CASSYSGTGYEQYF	TGTGCCAGCAGTTACTCTGGGACAGGGTACGAGCAGTACTTC
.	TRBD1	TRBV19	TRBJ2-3	CASSMRGQQGKTDTQYF	TGTGCCAGTAGTATGAGGGGGCAGCAAGGGAAAACAGATACGCAGTATTTT
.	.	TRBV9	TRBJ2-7	CASSPRGGGTAYEQYF	TGTGCCAGCAGCCCCCGCGGCGGCGGGACAGCCTACGAGCAGTACTTC
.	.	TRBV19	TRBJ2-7	CASSARPAANEQYF	TGTGCCAGTAGTGCCCGCCCGGCGGCGAACGAGCAGTACTTC
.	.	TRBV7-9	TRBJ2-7	CASSFQPRSGTYEQYF	TGTGCCAGCAGCTTCCAACCCCGGAGCGGTACCTACGAGCAGTACTTC
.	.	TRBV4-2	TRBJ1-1	CASSQDTGNIRYTEAFF	TGTGCCAGCAGCCAAGATACAGGGAACATTAGATACACTGAAGCTTTCTTT
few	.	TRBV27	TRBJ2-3	CASSWMGTDTQYF	TGTGCCAGCAGTTGGATGGGTACAGATACGCAGTATTTT
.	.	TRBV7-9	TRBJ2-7	CASSPGQISYEQYF	TGTGCCAGCAGCCCTGGACAGATTTCCTACGAGCAGTACTTC
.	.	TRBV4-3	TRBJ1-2	CASSQDGTIGYTF	TGCGCCAGCAGCCAAGATGGAACCATCGGCTACACCTTC
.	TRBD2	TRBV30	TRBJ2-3	CACSGSGTDTQYF	TGTGCCTGTAGCGGGAGTGGCACAGATACGCAGTATTTT
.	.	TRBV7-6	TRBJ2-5	CASSPRRAGPNPIQETQYF	TGTGCCAGCAGCCCCCGGCGGGCGGGACCCAACCCAATCCAAGAGACCCAGTACTTC
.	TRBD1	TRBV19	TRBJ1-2	CASSTPGQGVDNYGYTF	TGTGCCAGTAGTACTCCTGGACAGGGGGTGGATAACTATGGCTACACCTTC
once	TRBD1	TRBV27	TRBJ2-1	CASSSTGGRINEQFF	TGTGCCAGCAGCTCCACAGGGGGGCGTATAAATGAGCAGTTCTTC
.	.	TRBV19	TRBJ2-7	CASSPRPRVAYEQYF	TGTGCCAGTAGTCCGCGCCCCAGGGTGGCCTACGAGCAGTACTTC
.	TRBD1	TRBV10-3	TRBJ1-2	CAISGHNSDRQANYGYTF	TGTGCCATCAGTGGCCATAATTCGGACAGGCAAGCTAACTATGGCTACACCTTC
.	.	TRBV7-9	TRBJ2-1	CASSMGSLVNEQFF	TGTGCCAGCAGCATGGGCTCCTTGGTCAATGAGCAGTTCTTC
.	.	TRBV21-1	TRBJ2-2	CASSKVTGGYVNTGELFF	TGTGCCAGCAGCAAAGTGACAGGGGGCTACGTGAACACCGGGGAGCTGTTTTTT
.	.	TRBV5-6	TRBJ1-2	CASSPTGLANYGYTF	TGTGCCAGCAGCCCCACAGGGTTAGCTAACTATGGCTACACCTTC
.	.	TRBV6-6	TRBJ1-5	CASSEFSTALNQPQHF	TGTGCCAGCTCCGAATTCTCTACCGCGTTAAATCAGCCCCAGCATTTT
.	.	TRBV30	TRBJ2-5	CAWSVRDGVFWEETQYF	TGTGCCTGGAGTGTACGGGATGGGGTCTTTTGGGAGGAGACCCAGTACTTC
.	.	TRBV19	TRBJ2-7	CASSMDQESYEQYF	TGTGCCAGTAGTATGGATCAGGAGTCCTACGAGCAGTACTTC
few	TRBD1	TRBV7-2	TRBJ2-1	CASSSSTGGLNEQFF	TGTGCCAGCAGCTCTTCGACAGGGGGCCTTAATGAGCAGTTCTTC
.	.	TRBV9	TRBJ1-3	CASSVDGGASGNTIYF	TGTGCCAGCAGCGTAGACGGGGGCGCGTCTGGAAACACCATATATTTT
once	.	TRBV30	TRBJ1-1	CAWSVGENTEAFF	TGTGCCTGGAGTGTTGGGGAGAACACTGAAGCTTTCTTT
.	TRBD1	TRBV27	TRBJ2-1	CASSSGQYNEQFF	TGTGCCAGCAGTTCGGGACAGTACAATGAGCAGTTCTTC
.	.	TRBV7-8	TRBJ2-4	CASSLEAIAKNIQYF	TGTGCCAGCAGCTTAGAGGCAATAGCCAAAAACATTCAGTACTTC
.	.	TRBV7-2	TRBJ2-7	CASSFVSGGAEQYF	TGTGCCAGCAGCTTTGTATCGGGGGGCGCCGAGCAGTACTTC
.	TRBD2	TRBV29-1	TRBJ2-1	CSDHPHGTSEANEQFF	TGCAGCGACCACCCCCACGGGACTAGCGAGGCCAATGAGCAGTTCTTC